This paragraph covers one T cell receptor (beta chain) sequence. These data come from a study of blood T cell repertoires in COVID-19. Original processing methods: Amplification with reference gene primers provided the estimates of nucleated cell counts. Sequencing was performed with immunoSEQ multiplex PCR; in TCRdb, only in-frame clones are kept and a portion is missing. V, J and clone size are taken as reported in that table, and D and trimming were inferred from the DNA itself. The table lists 200,000 to 300,000 clones, more than 80% of them singletons. This CDR3 spans 16 amino acids. From germline, CDR1 is SGHRS and CDR2 YFSETQ. V was clipped by 4 bases and J by 3 bases, with 17 bases between them. Membership in each cohort depended on participant-reported clinical history.

The sequencing sample was made of PBMCs or T cells enriched from blood (not recorded which). The receptor was isolated from a man aged 50-60 years who had been exposed to COVID-19. V is TRBV5-1 and J is TRBJ2-4; D may be TRBD2 (7 bases). CDR3 nucleotides: TGCGCCAGCAGCCTCGGGGGAGGGGGAGGCAAAAACATTCAGTACTTC. Translation: CASSLGGGGGKNIQYF. Supplemented by reference TRBV5-1 and TRBJ2-4, the full variable domain reads KAGVTQTPRYLIKTRGQQVTLSCSPISGHRSVSWYQQTPGQGLQFLFEYFSETQRNKGNFPGRFSGRQFSNSRSEMNVSTLELGDSALYLCASSLGGGGGKNIQYFGAGTRLSVL.